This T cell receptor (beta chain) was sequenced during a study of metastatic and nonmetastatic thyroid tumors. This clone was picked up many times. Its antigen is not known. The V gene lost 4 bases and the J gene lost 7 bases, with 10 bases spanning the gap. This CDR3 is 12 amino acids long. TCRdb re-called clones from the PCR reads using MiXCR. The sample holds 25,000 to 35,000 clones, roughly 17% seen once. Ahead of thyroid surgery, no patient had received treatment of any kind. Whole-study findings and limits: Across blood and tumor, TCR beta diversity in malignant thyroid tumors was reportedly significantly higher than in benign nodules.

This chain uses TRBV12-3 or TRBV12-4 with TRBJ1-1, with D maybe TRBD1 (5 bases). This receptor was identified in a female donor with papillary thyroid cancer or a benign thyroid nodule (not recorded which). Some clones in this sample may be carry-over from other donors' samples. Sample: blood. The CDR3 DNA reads TGTGCCAGCAGTTCTCTCGACAGTGAAGCTTTCTTT. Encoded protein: CASSSLDSEAFF.